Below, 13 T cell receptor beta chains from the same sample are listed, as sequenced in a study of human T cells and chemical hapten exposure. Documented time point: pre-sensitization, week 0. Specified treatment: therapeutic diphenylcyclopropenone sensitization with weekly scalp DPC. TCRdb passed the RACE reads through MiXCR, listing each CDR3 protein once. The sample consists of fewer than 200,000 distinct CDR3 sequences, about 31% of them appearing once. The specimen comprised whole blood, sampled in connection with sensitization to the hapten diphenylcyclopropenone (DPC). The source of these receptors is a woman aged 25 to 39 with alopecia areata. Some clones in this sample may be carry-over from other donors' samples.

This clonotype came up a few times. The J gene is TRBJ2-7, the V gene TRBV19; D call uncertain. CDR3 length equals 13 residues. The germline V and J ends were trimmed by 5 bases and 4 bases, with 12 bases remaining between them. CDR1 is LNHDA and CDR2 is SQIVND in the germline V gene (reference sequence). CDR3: CASSSHDRYEQYF. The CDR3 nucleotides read TGTGCCAGTAGTTCCCACGACCGTTACGAGCAGTACTTC.

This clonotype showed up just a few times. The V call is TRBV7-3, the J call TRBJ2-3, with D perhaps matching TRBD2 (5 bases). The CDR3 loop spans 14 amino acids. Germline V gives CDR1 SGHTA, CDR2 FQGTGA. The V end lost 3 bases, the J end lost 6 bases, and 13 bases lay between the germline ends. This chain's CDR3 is CASSLYGEPDTQYF. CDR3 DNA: TGTGCCAGCAGCTTGTACGGGGAACCGGATACGCAGTATTTT.

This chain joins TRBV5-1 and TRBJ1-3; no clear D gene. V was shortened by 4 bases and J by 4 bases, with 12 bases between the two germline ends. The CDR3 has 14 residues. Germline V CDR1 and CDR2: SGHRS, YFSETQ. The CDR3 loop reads CASSVDDYGNTIYF. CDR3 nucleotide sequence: TGCGCCAGCAGCGTTGACGATTACGGAAACACCATATATTTT.

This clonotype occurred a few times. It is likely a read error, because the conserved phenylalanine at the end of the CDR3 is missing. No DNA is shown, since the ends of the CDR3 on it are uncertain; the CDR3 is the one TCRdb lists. CDR3 sequence: CSVEDIPGVAGEL. V and J are TRBV29-1 and TRBJ2-5; the D call TRBD2 from the table was never checked on the DNA. The CDR3 comprises 13 residues, both ends counted. Germline CDR1 reads SQVTM; CDR2 reads ANQGSEA.

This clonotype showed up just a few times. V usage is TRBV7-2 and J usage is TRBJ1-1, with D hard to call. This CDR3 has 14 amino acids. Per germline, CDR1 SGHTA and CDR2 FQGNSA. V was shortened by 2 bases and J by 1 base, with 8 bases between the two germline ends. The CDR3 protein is CASSLKAGNTEAFF. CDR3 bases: TGTGCCAGCAGCTTAAAGGCAGGGAACACTGAAGCTTTCTTT.

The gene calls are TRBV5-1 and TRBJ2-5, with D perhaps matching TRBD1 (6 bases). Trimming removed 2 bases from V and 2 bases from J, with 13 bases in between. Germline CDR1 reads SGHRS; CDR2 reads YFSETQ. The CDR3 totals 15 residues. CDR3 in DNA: TGCGCCAGCAGCTTATCAGGGGCCCATCAAGAGACCCAGTACTTC. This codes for CASSLSGAHQETQYF. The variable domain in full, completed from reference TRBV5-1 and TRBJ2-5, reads KAGVTQTPRYLIKTRGQQVTLSCSPISGHRSVSWYQQTPGQGLQFLFEYFSETQRNKGNFPGRFSGRQFSNSRSEMNVSTLELGDSALYLCASSLSGAHQETQYFGPGTRLLVL.

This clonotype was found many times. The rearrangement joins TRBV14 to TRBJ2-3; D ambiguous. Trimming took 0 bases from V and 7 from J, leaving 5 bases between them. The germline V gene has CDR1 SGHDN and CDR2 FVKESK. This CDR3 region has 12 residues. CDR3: CASSQDRHTQYF. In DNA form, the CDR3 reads TGTGCCAGCAGCCAAGATCGGCATACGCAGTATTTT.

CDR3: CASSWLGYNEQFF. CDR3 sequence (DNA): TGTGCCAGCAGCTGGTTGGGGTACAATGAGCAGTTCTTC. The chain is built from TRBV5-6 and TRBJ2-1; D call uncertain. The ends were cut back, 3 bases at V and 4 bases at J, with 8 bases in the middle. This CDR3 contains 13 residues. Germline V gene lookup returns CDR1 SGHDT and CDR2 YYEEEE.

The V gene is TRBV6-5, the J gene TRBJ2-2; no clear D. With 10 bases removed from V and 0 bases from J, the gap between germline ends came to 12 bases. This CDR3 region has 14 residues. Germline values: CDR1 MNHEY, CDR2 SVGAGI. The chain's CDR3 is CATVDSTNTGELFF. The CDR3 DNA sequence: TGTGCCACCGTCGACTCCACGAACACCGGGGAGCTGTTTTTT.

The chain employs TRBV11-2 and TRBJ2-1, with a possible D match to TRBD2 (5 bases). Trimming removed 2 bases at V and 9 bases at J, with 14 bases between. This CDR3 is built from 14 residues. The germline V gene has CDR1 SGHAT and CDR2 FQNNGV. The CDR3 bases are TGTGCCAGCAGCTTATGGCTAGCTGATGGTGAGCAGTTCTTC. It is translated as CASSLWLADGEQFF.

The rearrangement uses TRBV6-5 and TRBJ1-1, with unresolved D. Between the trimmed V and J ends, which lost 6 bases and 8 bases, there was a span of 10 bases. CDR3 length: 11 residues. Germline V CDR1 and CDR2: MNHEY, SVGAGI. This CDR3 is CASSWGPEAFF. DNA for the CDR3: TGTGCCAGCAGCTGGGGTCCCGAAGCTTTCTTT.

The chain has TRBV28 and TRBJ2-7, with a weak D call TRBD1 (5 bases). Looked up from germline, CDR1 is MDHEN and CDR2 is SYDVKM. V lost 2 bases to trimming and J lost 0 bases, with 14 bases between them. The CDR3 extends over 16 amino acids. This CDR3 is CASSLIGRASSYEQYF. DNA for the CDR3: TGTGCCAGCAGTTTAATCGGCAGGGCAAGCTCCTACGAGCAGTACTTC.

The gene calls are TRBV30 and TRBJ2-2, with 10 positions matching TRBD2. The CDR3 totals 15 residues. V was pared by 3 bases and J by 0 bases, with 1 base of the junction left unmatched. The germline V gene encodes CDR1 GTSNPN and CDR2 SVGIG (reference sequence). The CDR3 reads CAWRTSGANTGELFF. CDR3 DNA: TGTGCCTGGAGAACTAGCGGGGCGAACACCGGGGAGCTGTTTTTT.